This T cell receptor (beta chain) was captured in a study of blood T cell repertoires in COVID-19. CDR1 is MNHEY, CDR2 SMNVEV, per germline (reference sequence). Trimming cost V 6 bases and J 11 bases; bases outside gene matches: 10. There are 13 residues in the CDR3. Method: immunoSEQ multiplex PCR; TCRdb's copy keeps in-frame clones and lacks some. There are fewer than 450,000 clones in the sample; 80% to 95% occur only once, and approximately 0.65% lies in the top ten. All recovered Cohort 3 donors got two negative PCRs, got clearance, or saw symptom resolution. This receptor was taken from a man aged 18 to 30 who had recovered from COVID-19. The V and J genes are TRBV27 and TRBJ1-1; 9 bases line up with TRBD1. The specimen was PBMCs or T cells enriched from blood (not recorded which). In DNA, the CDR3 is TGTGCCAGCAGCCACACCGGGACAGGGAGGGCTTTCTTT. It codes for CASSHTGTGRAFF.